This TCR beta chain emerged from a study of identical twins. The study's findings and limits: Out-of-frame alpha sequences common to twins were enriched for low generation probability.

This clonotype was seen a few times. Its target is unknown. Healthy Caucasians provided all donations. Via MiXCR, TCRdb re-called the 5' RACE reads, giving one row per CDR3 protein. The data contain about 530,000 distinct CDR3 sequences, around 15% of them singletons. J gave up 1 base and V 4 bases, and 14 bases lay outside the gene matches. CDR3 length: 19 residues. Germline CDR1 is SGHAT and CDR2 is FQDESV (reference sequence). These data were also filed under a second study, of yellow fever vaccine responses in identical twins.

Sequencing input: CD4+ T cells sorted from blood. The chain has TRBV11-1 and TRBJ1-1; TRBD1 matches at 11 bases. This clonotype originated in a woman aged 18-35 years in good health. The CDR3 protein is CASSSPSGTGGFSNTEAFF. Here the CDR3 DNA reads TGTGCCAGCAGCTCTCCTTCCGGGACAGGGGGTTTTTCGAACACTGAAGCTTTCTTT.